The 6 T cell receptor beta chains in this list originate from one sample, sequenced in a study of cytomegalovirus exposure and HLA in healthy donors. This PCR relied on a set of 60 Vbeta primers and 13 Jbeta primers. Method: immunoSEQ multiplex PCR; TCRdb's copy keeps in-frame clones and lacks some. The table lists approximately 150,000 clones, almost 80% of them singletons. The sample comprised PBMCs. These receptor sequences come from a woman aged 30 to 39 in good health and CMV-seronegative.

The rearrangement links TRBV7-2 to TRBJ2-1; no clear D. Deletions cut 5 bases from V and 6 bases from J, with 8 bases between. The CDR3 runs to 12 residues. CDR1 and CDR2 (germline): SGHTA, FQGNSA. CDR3 nucleotide sequence: TGTGCCAGCAGCCCAGACTTCAATGAGCAGTTCTTC. Protein sequence: CASSPDFNEQFF.

The genes are TRBV5-6 and TRBJ1-2; TRBD1 agrees at 7 bases. CDR1 and CDR2 (germline): SGHDT, YYEEEE. The CDR3 contains 14 residues. V lost 0 bases, J lost 8 bases, and 7 bases stayed unmatched. The CDR3: CASSLGQGIYGYTF. DNA for the CDR3: TGTGCCAGCAGCTTGGGACAGGGAATCTACGGCTACACCTTC.

This clone was picked up a small number of times. The chain is built from TRBV11-3 and TRBJ2-1; TRBD2 matches 11 bases. Per germline, CDR1 SGHNT and CDR2 YENEEA. This CDR3 region has 14 residues. After removal of 7 bases from V and 8 bases from J, the junction contained 7 bases not matched to a gene. CDR3 sequence (DNA): TGTGCCAGCACAGATAGCGGGGGGGCAGATGAGCAGTTCTTC. It codes for CASTDSGGADEQFF.

The CDR3 here is CAGHRVTEAFF. In DNA form, the CDR3 reads TGTGCCGGTCACAGGGTCACTGAAGCTTTCTTT. This chain uses TRBV30 with TRBJ1-1, with TRBD1 as a possible D gene (6 bases). Trimming removed 8 bases at V and 4 bases at J, with 11 bases between. Germline CDR1 reads GTSNPN; CDR2 reads SVGIG (reference sequence). This CDR3 comprises 11 residues.

The rearrangement uses TRBV7-9 and TRBJ2-1, with TRBD2 as a possible D gene (7 bases). The germline V gene encodes CDR1 SEHNR and CDR2 FQNEAQ (reference sequence). The CDR3 runs to 19 residues. V was pared by 6 bases and J by 9 bases, with 33 bases between. This CDR3 is CASSLKGGGGGVARIEQFF. In DNA form, the CDR3 reads TGTGCCAGCAGTTTAAAGGGAGGGGGGGGAGGGGTAGCTAGGATTGAGCAGTTCTTC.

The V and J genes are TRBV2 and TRBJ1-2; tentatively, D is TRBD1 (6 bases). The V and J ends lost 5 bases and 4 bases respectively, with 14 bases between them. Germline V gene sequence: CDR1 SNHLY, CDR2 FYNNEI. This CDR3 has 14 amino acids. CDR3 sequence: CASSRDIDSYGYTF. CDR3 coding DNA: TGTGCCAGCAGTCGGGACATCGACTCCTATGGCTACACCTTC.